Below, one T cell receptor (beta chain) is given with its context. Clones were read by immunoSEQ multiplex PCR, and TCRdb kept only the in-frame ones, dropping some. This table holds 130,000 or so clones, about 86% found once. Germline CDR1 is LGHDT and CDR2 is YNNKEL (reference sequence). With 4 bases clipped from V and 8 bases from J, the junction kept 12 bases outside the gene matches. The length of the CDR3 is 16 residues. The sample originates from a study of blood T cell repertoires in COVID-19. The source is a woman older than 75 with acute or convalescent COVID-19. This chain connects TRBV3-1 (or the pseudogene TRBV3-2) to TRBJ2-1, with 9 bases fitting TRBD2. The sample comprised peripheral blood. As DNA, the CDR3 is TGTGCCAGCAGCCCCTATGGGCGGGGGGGCGGCGATGAGCAGTTCTTC. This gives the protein CASSPYGRGGGDEQFF.